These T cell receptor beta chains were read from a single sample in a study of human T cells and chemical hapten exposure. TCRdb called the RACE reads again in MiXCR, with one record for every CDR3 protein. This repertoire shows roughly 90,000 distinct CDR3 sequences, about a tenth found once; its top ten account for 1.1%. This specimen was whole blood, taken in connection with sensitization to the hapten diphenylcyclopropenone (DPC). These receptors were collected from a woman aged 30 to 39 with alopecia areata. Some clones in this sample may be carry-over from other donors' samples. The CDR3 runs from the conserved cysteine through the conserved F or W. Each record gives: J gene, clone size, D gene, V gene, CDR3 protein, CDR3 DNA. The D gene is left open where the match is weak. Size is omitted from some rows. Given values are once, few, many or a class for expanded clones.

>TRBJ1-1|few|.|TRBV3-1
CASSTTGTEAFF
TGTGCCAGCAGCACAACCGGGACTGAAGCTTTCTTT
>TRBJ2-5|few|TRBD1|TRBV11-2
CASRPSGTAQETQYF
TGTGCCAGCAGACCATCCGGGACAGCACAAGAGACCCAGTACTTC
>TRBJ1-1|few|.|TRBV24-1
CATDSGVDTEAFF
TGTGCCACGGACTCAGGGGTCGACACTGAAGCTTTCTTT
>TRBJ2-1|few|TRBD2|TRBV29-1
CSGTSGRYNEQFF
TGCAGCGGGACTAGCGGGAGATACAATGAGCAGTTCTTC
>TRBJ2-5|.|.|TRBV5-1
CASSRGTVNQETQYF
TGCGCCAGCAGCCGAGGGACTGTAAACCAAGAGACCCAGTACTTC
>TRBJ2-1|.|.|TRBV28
CASSSGQLESNEQFF
TGTGCCAGCAGCTCGGGACAATTGGAAAGCAATGAGCAGTTCTTC
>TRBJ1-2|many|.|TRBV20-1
CSAISGLRSYGYTF
TGCAGTGCTATAAGCGGACTGCGGAGCTATGGCTACACCTTC
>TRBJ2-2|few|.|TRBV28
CASGLGAANTGELFF
TGTGCCAGCGGGCTTGGGGCTGCGAACACCGGGGAGCTGTTTTTT
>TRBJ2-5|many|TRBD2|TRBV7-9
CASSLAVLQETQYF
TGTGCCAGCAGCCTAGCGGTACTACAAGAGACCCAGTACTTC
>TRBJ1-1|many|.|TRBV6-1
CASIMVPSDTEAFF
TGTGCCAGCATCATGGTCCCGAGCGACACTGAAGCTTTCTTT
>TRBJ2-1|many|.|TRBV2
CASSTGIYNEQFF
TGTGCCAGCAGCACCGGGATCTACAATGAGCAGTTCTTC
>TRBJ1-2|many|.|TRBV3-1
CASSQDTTGNGYTF
TGTGCCAGCAGCCAAGACACAACAGGGAATGGCTACACCTTC
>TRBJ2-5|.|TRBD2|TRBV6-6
CASSYGAGGPETQYF
TGTGCCAGCAGTTACGGTGCGGGGGGGCCAGAGACCCAGTACTTC
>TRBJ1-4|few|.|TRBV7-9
CASSTNEKLFF
TGTGCCAGCAGCACTAATGAAAAACTGTTTTTT
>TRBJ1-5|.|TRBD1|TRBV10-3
CASSTGMGDQPQHF
TGTGCCTCCTCGACAGGGATGGGGGATCAGCCCCAGCATTTT
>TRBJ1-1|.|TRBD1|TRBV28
CASWDSLSTEAFF
TGTGCCAGTTGGGACAGCCTCAGCACTGAAGCTTTCTTT